A selection of T cell receptor beta chains follows, all from one sample in a study of read filtering for tumor transcriptome and immune sequencing. TCRdb analysed the reads with MiXCR anew, one entry per CDR3 protein. The sample holds approximately 57,000 distinct CDR3 sequences, 9% to 15% seen once. What was sequenced was a population of CD138-negative cells sorted from bone marrow. All receptors derive from a donor at least 40 years old with multiple myeloma. CDR3s include the opening cysteine and the closing phenylalanine or tryptophan. A D gene is named only where the DNA matches it firmly. Some rows have no size entry. The others give once, few or many, or a class for an expanded clone.

>many|TRBJ2-3|TRBV28|NA
CATTYRDTSTDTQYF
TGTGCCACTACCTACAGGGACACCAGCACAGATACGCAGTATTTT
>many|TRBJ1-1|TRBV3-1|NA
CASSQLTSNTEAFF
TGTGCCAGCAGCCAATTAACCTCAAACACTGAAGCTTTCTTT
>many|TRBJ2-7|TRBV6-1|NA
CASSETRGYEQYF
TGTGCCAGCAGTGAAACCAGGGGTTACGAGCAGTACTTC
>many|TRBJ2-5|TRBV7-9|NA
CASSFEYQETQYF
TGTGCCAGCAGCTTTGAGTACCAAGAGACCCAGTACTTC
>many|TRBJ1-5|TRBV4-1|NA
CASSQVTHYSNQPQHF
TGCGCCAGCAGCCAGGTAACACACTATAGCAATCAGCCCCAGCATTTT
>few|TRBJ1-5|TRBV6-2/TRBV6-3|TRBD1
CASSYLAGGNQPQRF
TGTGCCAGCAGTTACCTGGCAGGGGGGAATCAGCCCCAGCGTTTT
>many|TRBJ2-6|TRBV25-1|NA
CASSESPGVISGANVLTF
TGTGCCAGCAGTGAATCACCAGGGGTTATCTCTGGGGCCAACGTCCTGACTTTC
>many|TRBJ2-3|TRBV6-1|NA
CASSANREDTQYF
TGTGCCAGCAGTGCGAACAGGGAGGATACGCAGTATTTT
>many|TRBJ1-5|TRBV9|NA
CASSVGSVNQPQHF
TGTGCCAGCAGCGTAGGGTCAGTGAATCAGCCCCAGCATTTT
>many|TRBJ1-5|TRBV5-5|TRBD1
CASSSGQGNQPQHF
TGCGCCAGCAGCTCCGGACAGGGCAATCAGCCCCAGCATTTT
>many|TRBJ2-7|TRBV7-2|TRBD2
CASSLDRLAGWSYEQYF
TGTGCCAGCAGCTTAGATCGACTAGCGGGGTGGTCCTACGAGCAGTACTTC
>many|TRBJ2-2|TRBV5-1|TRBD1
CASSPWTGNTGELFF
TGCGCCAGCAGCCCTTGGACAGGGAACACCGGGGAGCTGTTTTTT
>many|TRBJ2-7|TRBV2|TRBD2
CASSDGGLGSGFYEQYF
TGTGCCAGCAGCGACGGGGGGTTAGGGTCCGGGTTCTACGAGCAGTACTTC
>many|TRBJ2-1|TRBV27|NA
CASSFSISSYNEQFF
TGTGCCAGCAGTTTCTCCATCAGCTCCTACAATGAGCAGTTCTTC
>NA|TRBJ1-1|TRBV7-9|NA
CASSPRTANTEAFF
TGTGCCAGCAGCCCCCGGACAGCGAACACTGAAGCTTTCTTT
>few|TRBJ2-2|TRBV7-3|NA
CASSLRGSPNTGELFF
TGTGCCAGCAGCTTAAGGGGTTCCCCTAACACCGGGGAGCTGTTTTTT
>many|TRBJ2-3|TRBV20-1|TRBD2
CSARLAGRGEAQYF
TGCAGTGCTAGACTAGCGGGGCGGGGGGAGGCGCAGTATTTT
>many|TRBJ1-5|TRBV10-3|NA
CAIRLDLTGNQPQHF
TGTGCCATCAGACTGGACCTAACAGGGAATCAGCCCCAGCATTTT
>many|TRBJ1-4|TRBV5-1|TRBD1
CASSYRDRDEKLFF
TGCGCCAGCAGCTACCGGGACAGGGACGAAAAACTGTTTTTT
>many|TRBJ1-4|TRBV4-1|NA
CASSQVGLAGEKLFF
TGCGCCAGCAGCCAAGTAGGTCTCGCCGGGGAAAAACTGTTTTTT
>many|TRBJ1-4|TRBV4-1|TRBD1
CASSPFGTGNEKLFF
TGCGCCAGCAGCCCGTTTGGGACAGGCAATGAAAAACTGTTTTTT
>many|TRBJ1-1|TRBV7-2|NA
CASLGRLNTEAFF
TGTGCCAGCCTGGGCAGGTTGAACACTGAAGCTTTCTTT
>few|TRBJ2-3|TRBV11-2|NA
CASSWGRTDTQYF
TGTGCCAGCAGCTGGGGGCGCACAGATACGCAGTATTTT
>many|TRBJ1-2|TRBV2|NA
CASSVLWAGRNYGYTF
TGTGCCAGCAGTGTACTGTGGGCAGGGAGAAACTATGGCTACACCTTC
>many|TRBJ1-4|TRBV7-9|NA
CASSLVRTMVTNEKLFF
TGTGCCAGCAGCTTAGTCCGGACGATGGTGACTAATGAAAAACTGTTTTTT
>few|TRBJ2-7|TRBV5-1|TRBD1
CASSLGTGFAYEQYF
TGCGCCAGCAGCTTGGGGACAGGTTTTGCCTACGAGCAGTACTTC
>many|TRBJ1-4|TRBV18|NA
CASSPNEKLFF
TGTGCCAGCTCACCGAATGAAAAACTGTTTTTT
>NA|TRBJ2-3|TRBV28|TRBD1
CAGSYRKKSTGGTSTDTQYF
TGTGCCGGCAGTTACCGGAAAAAATCGACAGGGGGGACTAGCACAGATACGCAGTATTTT
>many|TRBJ2-1|TRBV24-1|NA
CATSERLNEQFF
TGTGCCACCAGTGAGCGGCTTAATGAGCAGTTCTTC
>many|TRBJ2-3|TRBV7-3|TRBD2
CASSRAGGKTDTQYF
TGTGCCAGCAGCCGAGCGGGGGGGAAAACAGATACGCAGTATTTT
>many|TRBJ2-7|TRBV7-9|NA
CASSLGTGRAYEQYF
TGTGCCAGCAGCTTAGGGACAGGGAGGGCGTACGAGCAGTACTTC
>many|TRBJ2-2|TRBV5-5|NA
CASSFSTANTGELFF
TGTGCCAGCAGCTTTTCTACAGCAAACACCGGGGAGCTGTTTTTT
>medium-sized|TRBJ1-6|TRBV5-1|TRBD1
CASSPTRDRVDSPLHF
TGCGCCAGCAGTCCCACCCGGGACAGGGTCGATTCACCCCTCCACTTT